This T cell receptor (beta chain) was sequenced for a study of blood T cell repertoires in COVID-19. Measured with immunoSEQ multiplex PCR; TCRdb has only the in-frame clones, and not every one. The sample lists 150,000 or so clones, about four fifths occurring once. The V gene's germline CDR1 is MNHEY and CDR2 SMNVEV (reference sequence). V was pared by 4 bases and J by 3 bases, with 4 bases of the junction left unmatched. The CDR3 length is 15 residues. Sequenced material: peripheral blood. The chain carries TRBV27 and TRBJ2-3; 10 bases are a match to TRBD2. The sequence came from a woman aged 55-70 years with acute or convalescent COVID-19. The CDR3, as DNA: TGTGCCAGCAGTTCTTTAGCGGGGGGAACAGATACGCAGTATTTT. Translating gives CASSSLAGGTDTQYF.